This T cell receptor beta chain was identified during a study of T-cell reconstitution after alpha-beta-depleted transplantation in children. Study-wide results and caveats: The study reportedly traced alpha-beta T cells about two months after transplant to several hundred expanded graft clones. Hyperexpanded clones declined; after one year, newly produced T cells mostly supplied diversity. After transplant, high TCRbeta diversity at day 60 in some patients arose from surviving recipient T cells and thymic progenitors.

As for this clonotype: Its antigen remains unknown.

It was with unique molecular identifiers that the TCRbeta library was prepared. TCRdb fed the PCR reads into MiXCR, producing one record per CDR3 protein. The sample contains roughly 400,000 distinct CDR3 sequences, 43% of which appear only once. Germline V gene sequence: CDR1 DFQATT, CDR2 SNEGSKA (reference sequence). The length of the CDR3 is 11 residues. Trimming cost V 6 bases and J 4 bases, with 10 bases left between them. This TCR came from a girl aged 2 to 9 with aplastic anemia, due to receive a stem cell transplant. Here the sequenced sample was PBMCs, taken before TCRalphabeta/CD19-depleted stem cell transplant. The chain employs TRBV20-1 and TRBJ2-7; no clear D. CDR3 region: CSANAVYEQYF. The CDR3 DNA reads TGCAGTGCAAACGCCGTATACGAGCAGTACTTC.